The 2 T cell receptor beta chains below were found in one sample sequenced in a study of radiation and T cells in renal cell carcinoma. Time point: blood 2 weeks post-SBRT. The treatment here: 15 Gy SBRT to primary tumor, nephrectomy 4 weeks later. The table came from immunoSEQ multiplex PCR; TCRdb's copy has only in-frame clones and leaves some out. Altogether roughly 140,000 clones are present, 87% being singletons, with the ten largest covering approximately 12%. Sequencing used blood, obtained from a patient whose treatment included radiotherapy and nephrectomy. These receptors were taken from a woman between 45 and 65 years old with renal cell carcinoma.

The CDR3, as DNA: TGTGCCAGCAGTCCCGCGGATTGGGACAGGGGATTCTACGAGCAGTACTTC. It translates to CASSPADWDRGFYEQYF. This chain joins TRBV7-9 and TRBJ2-7, with 10 bases lining up with TRBD1. The CDR3 loop spans 17 amino acids. J lost 3 bases, V lost 6 bases, and 14 bases had no gene match. Per germline, CDR1 SEHNR and CDR2 FQNEAQ (reference sequence).

The CDR3 bases are TGTGCCAGTAGTCTAGGACACCCAAATCAGCCCCAGCATTTT. Translating gives CASSLGHPNQPQHF. This rearrangement joins TRBV19 to TRBJ1-5; tentatively, D is TRBD1 (5 bases). The CDR3 has 14 residues. The ends were cut back, 5 bases at V and 4 bases at J, with 12 bases in the middle. CDR1 LNHDA and CDR2 SQIVND come from the germline V gene (reference sequence). Variable domain in full (rest from reference TRBV19 and TRBJ1-5): DGGITQSPKYLFRKEGQNVTLSCEQNLNHDAMYWYRQDPGQGLRLIYYSQIVNDFQKGDIAEGYSVSREKKESFPLTVTSAQKNPTAFYLCASSLGHPNQPQHFGDGTRLSIL.